This T cell receptor beta chain appears in the sequencing data of a study of shared clonotypes between healthy human individuals. The table came from immunoSEQ multiplex PCR; TCRdb's copy has only in-frame clones and leaves some out. The sample carries 2 million to 2.5 million clones, over 85% recorded once. Between the trimmed V and J ends, which lost 5 bases and 7 bases, there was a span of 17 bases. Germline V gene data show CDR1 as SGHTA and CDR2 as FQGNSA. This CDR3 region has 14 residues. This receptor was obtained from a man between 18 and 35 years old in good health. Some clones in this sample may be carry-over from other donors' samples. The sequencing sample was made of naive CD4+ T cells from PBMCs. Regarding subset: CD45RA+ positively selected. J is TRBJ1-2 and V is TRBV7-2; D uncertain. CDR3 loop: CASSPPGSGFGYTF. For the CDR3, the DNA is TGTGCCAGCAGCCCGCCCGGGAGTGGGTTTGGCTACACCTTC.